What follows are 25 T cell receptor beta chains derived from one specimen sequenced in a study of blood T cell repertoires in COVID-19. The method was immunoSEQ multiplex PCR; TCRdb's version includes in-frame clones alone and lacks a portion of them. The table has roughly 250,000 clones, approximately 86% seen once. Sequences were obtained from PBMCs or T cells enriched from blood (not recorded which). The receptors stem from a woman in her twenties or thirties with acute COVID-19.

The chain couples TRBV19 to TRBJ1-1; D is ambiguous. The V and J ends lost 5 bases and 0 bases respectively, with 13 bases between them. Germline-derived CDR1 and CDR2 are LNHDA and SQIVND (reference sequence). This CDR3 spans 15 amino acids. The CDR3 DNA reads TGTGCCAGTAGTCGTCGGGAAGGGATGAACACTGAAGCTTTCTTT. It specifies CASSRREGMNTEAFF. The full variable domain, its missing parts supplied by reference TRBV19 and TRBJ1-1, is DGGITQSPKYLFRKEGQNVTLSCEQNLNHDAMYWYRQDPGQGLRLIYYSQIVNDFQKGDIAEGYSVSREKKESFPLTVTSAQKNPTAFYLCASSRREGMNTEAFFGQGTRLTVV.

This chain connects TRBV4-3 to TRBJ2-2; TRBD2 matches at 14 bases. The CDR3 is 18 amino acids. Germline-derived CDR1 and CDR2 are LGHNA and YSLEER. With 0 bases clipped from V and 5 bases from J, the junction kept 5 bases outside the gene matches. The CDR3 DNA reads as TGCGCCAGCAGCCAAGAAGGGACTAGCGGGAGTCGGACCGGGGAGCTGTTTTTT. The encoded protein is CASSQEGTSGSRTGELFF.

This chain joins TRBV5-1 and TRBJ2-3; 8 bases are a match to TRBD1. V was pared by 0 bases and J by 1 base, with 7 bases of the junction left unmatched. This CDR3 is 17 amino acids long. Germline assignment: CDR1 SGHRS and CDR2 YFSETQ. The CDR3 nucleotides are TGCGCCAGCAGCTTGGGACAGGGGCGGTCTCGCACAGATACGCAGTATTTT. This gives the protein CASSLGQGRSRTDTQYF.

This CDR3 reads CASSLSPGLGETQYF. The CDR3 DNA follows: TGTGCCAGCAGTTTAAGTCCGGGACTGGGAGAGACCCAGTACTTC. The chain recombines TRBV6-5 with TRBJ2-5; weak D call: TRBD2 (6 bases). Per the germline V gene, CDR1 is MNHEY and CDR2 is SVGAGI. The CDR3 totals 15 residues. The ends were cut back, 4 bases at V and 4 bases at J, with 16 bases in the middle.

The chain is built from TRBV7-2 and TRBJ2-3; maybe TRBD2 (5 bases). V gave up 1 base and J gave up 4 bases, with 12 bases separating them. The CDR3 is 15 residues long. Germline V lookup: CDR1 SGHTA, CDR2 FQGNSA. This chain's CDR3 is CASSLGGRSPDTQYF. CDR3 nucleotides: TGTGCCAGCAGCTTAGGAGGGAGATCCCCAGATACGCAGTATTTT.

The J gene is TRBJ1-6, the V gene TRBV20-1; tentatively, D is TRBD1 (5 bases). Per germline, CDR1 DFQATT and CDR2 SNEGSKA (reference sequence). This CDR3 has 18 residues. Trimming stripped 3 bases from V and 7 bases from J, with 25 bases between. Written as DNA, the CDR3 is TGCAGTGCTAGTTTTGTGTCGGACATCTGGGCCCCCAATTCACCCCTCCACTTT. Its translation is CSASFVSDIWAPNSPLHF.

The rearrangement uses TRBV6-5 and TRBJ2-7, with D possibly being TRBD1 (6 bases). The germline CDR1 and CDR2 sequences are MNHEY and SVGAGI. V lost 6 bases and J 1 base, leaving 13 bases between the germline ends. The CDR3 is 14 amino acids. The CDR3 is CASRRGTISYEQYF. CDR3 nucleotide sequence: TGTGCCAGCAGACGAGGGACAATATCCTACGAGCAGTACTTC.

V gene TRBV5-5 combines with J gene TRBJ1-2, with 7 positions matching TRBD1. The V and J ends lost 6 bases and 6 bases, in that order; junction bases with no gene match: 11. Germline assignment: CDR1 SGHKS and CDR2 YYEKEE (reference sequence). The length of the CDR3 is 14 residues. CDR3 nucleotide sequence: TGTGCCAGCAACCCGTCTTTCGGGACAGATGGCTACACCTTC. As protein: CASNPSFGTDGYTF.

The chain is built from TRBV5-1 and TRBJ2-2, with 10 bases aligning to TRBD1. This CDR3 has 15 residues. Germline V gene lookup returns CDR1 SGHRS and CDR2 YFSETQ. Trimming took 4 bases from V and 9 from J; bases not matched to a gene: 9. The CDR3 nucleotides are TGCGCCAGCAGCATGGGACAGGGGATGGTGTGGGAGCTGTTTTTT. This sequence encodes CASSMGQGMVWELFF.

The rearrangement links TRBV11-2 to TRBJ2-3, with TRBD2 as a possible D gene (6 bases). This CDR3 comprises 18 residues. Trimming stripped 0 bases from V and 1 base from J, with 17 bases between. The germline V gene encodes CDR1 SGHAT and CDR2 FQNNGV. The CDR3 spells CASSLDPRGRLGTDTQYF. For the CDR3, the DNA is TGTGCCAGCAGCTTAGATCCGCGGGGAAGACTAGGCACAGATACGCAGTATTTT.

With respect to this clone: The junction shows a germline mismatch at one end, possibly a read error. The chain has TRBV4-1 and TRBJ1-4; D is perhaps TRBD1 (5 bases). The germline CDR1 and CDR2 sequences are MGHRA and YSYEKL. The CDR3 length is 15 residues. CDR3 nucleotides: TGCGCCAGCAGCAAAGACAGTTCAACTAATGAAAAACTGTTTTTT. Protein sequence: CASSKDSSTNEKLFF.

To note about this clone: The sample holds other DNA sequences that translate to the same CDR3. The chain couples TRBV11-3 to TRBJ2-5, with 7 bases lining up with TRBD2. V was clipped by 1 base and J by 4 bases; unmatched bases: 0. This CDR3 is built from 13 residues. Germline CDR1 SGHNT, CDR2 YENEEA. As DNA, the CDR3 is TGTGCCAGCAGCTTAGCGGGGGGAGAGACCCAGTACTTC. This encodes CASSLAGGETQYF. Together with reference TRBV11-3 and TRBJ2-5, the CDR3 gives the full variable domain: EAGVVQSPRYKIIEKKQPVAFWCNPISGHNTLYWYLQNLGQGPELLIRYENEEAVDDSQLPKDRFSAERLKGVDSTLKIQPAELGDSAVYLCASSLAGGETQYFGPGTRLLVL.

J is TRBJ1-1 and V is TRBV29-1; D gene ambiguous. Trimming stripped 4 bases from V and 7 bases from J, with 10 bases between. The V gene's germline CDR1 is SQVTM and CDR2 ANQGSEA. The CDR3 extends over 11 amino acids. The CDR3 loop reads CSVVQAGEAFF. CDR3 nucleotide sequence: TGCAGCGTTGTCCAAGCGGGTGAAGCTTTCTTT.

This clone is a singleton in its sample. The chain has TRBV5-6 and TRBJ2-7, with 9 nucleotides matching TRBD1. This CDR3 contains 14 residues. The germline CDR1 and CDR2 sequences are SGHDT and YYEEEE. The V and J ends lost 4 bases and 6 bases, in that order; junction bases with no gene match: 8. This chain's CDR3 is CASSGGTGSPEQYF. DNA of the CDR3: TGTGCCAGCAGCGGCGGGACAGGGAGTCCCGAGCAGTACTTC.

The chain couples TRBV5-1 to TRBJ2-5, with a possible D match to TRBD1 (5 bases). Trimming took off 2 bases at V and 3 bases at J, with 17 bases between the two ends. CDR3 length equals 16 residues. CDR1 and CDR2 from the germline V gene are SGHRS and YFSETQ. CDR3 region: CASSFLVQEKKETQYF. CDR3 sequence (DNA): TGCGCCAGCAGCTTTCTCGTACAGGAGAAGAAAGAGACCCAGTACTTC.

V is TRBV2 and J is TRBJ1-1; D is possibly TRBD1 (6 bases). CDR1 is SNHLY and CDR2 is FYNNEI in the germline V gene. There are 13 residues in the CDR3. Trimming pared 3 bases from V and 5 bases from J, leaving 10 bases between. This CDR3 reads CASSEGHHTEAFF. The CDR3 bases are TGTGCCAGCAGTGAGGGACATCATACTGAAGCTTTCTTT.

This CDR3 reads CASSLQRGRGNTIYF. The DNA of the CDR3 is TGTGCCAGCAGCTTGCAAAGGGGTCGTGGAAACACCATATATTTT. The rearrangement links TRBV5-5 to TRBJ1-3; TRBD1 is a possible D gene (5 bases). Between the trimmed V and J ends, which lost 1 base and 3 bases, there was a span of 11 bases. The germline gives CDR1 SGHKS, CDR2 YYEKEE (reference sequence). The CDR3 contains 15 residues.

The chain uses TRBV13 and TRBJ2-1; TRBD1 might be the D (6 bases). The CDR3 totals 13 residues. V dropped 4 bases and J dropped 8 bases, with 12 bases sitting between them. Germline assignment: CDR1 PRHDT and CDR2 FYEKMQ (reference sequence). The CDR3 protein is CASSSTQGYEQFF. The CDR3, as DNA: TGTGCCAGCAGCTCAACACAGGGTTATGAGCAGTTCTTC.

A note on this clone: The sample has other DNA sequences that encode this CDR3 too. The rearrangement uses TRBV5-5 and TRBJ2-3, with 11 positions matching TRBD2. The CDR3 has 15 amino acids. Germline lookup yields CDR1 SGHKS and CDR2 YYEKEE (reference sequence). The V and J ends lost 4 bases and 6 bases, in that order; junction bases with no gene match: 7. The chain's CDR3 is CASSPLAGGADTQYF. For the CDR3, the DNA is TGTGCCAGCAGCCCGCTAGCGGGGGGTGCGGATACGCAGTATTTT.

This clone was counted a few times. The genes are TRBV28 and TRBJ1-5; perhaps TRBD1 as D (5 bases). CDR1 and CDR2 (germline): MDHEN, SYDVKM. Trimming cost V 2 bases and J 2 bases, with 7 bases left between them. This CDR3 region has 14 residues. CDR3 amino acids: CASSLDSRNQPQHF. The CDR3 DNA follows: TGTGCCAGCAGTTTAGACAGCCGCAATCAGCCCCAGCATTTT.

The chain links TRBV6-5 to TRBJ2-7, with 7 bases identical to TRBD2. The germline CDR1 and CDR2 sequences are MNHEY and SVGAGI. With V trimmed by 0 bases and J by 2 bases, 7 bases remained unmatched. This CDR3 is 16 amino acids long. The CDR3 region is CASSYSRASGTYEQYF. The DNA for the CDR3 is TGTGCCAGCAGTTACTCGAGGGCTAGCGGCACCTACGAGCAGTACTTC.

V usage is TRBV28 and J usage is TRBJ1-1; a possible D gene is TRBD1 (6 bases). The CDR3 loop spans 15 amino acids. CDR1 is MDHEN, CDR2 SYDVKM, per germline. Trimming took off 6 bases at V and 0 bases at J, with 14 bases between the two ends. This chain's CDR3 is CASSTAGALNTEAFF. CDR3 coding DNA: TGTGCCAGCAGCACGGCGGGGGCTCTGAACACTGAAGCTTTCTTT.

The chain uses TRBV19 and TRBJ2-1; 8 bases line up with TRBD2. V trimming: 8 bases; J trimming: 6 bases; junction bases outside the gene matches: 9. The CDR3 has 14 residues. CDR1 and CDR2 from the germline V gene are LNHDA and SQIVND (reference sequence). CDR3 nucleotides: TGTGCCAGTGCTCCCGGACGGGGGGGCAATGAGCAGTTCTTC. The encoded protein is CASAPGRGGNEQFF.

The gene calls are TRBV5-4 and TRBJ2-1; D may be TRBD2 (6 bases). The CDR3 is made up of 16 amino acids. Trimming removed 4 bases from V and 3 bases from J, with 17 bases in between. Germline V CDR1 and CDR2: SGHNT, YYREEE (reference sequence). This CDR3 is CASSDTGTAIYNEQFF. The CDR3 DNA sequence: TGTGCCAGCAGCGACACCGGGACTGCCATCTACAATGAGCAGTTCTTC.

The CDR3 spells CASSLVGGTSGRYEQFF. CDR3 bases: TGTGCCAGCAGCTTAGTGGGGGGGACTAGCGGGAGGTATGAGCAGTTCTTC. The J gene is TRBJ2-1, the V gene TRBV7-8; 15 positions match TRBD2. Per the germline V gene, CDR1 is SGHVS and CDR2 is FQNEAQ. CDR3 length: 17 amino acids. J gave up 8 bases and V 1 base, and 6 bases lay outside the gene matches.